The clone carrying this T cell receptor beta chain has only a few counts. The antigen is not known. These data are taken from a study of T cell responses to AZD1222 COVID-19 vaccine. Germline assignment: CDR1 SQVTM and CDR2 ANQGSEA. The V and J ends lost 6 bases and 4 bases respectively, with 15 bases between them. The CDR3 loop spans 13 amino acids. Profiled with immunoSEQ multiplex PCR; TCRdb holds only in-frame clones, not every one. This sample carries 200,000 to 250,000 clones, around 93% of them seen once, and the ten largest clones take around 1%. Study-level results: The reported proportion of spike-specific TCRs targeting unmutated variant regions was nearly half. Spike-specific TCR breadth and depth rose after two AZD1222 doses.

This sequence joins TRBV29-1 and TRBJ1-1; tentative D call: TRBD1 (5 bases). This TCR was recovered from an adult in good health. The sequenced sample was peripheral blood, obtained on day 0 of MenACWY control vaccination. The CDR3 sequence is CSVDDRGATEAFF. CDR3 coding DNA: TGCAGCGTAGACGACAGAGGGGCCACTGAAGCTTTCTTT.